This T cell receptor (beta chain) was identified in a study of T cells expressing NK-cell markers. The overall study: It was sorted CD3+CD56-NKG2C+, CD3+CD56+NKG2C- and CD3+CD56+NKG2C+ T cells that provided the TCR beta repertoires. Overall study findings and caveats: NKG2C+ dominant clonotypes from 6 or 7 donors made up about 1.0-7.5% of CD8+ T cells.

UMIs accompanied the 5'RACE template switching by which TCR beta cDNA was made. Reanalyzing the 5' RACE reads, TCRdb keeps one entry per CDR3 protein, without DNA. This sample carries 350,000 to 400,000 distinct CDR3 sequences, with approximately 11% going to the ten biggest clones. On this clonotype itself: Its specificity is not known.

CDR3 length: 14 residues. CDR1 and CDR2 (germline): MNHEY, SVGAGI. This rearrangement joins TRBV6-5 to TRBJ2-7; checking the TCRdb D call of TRBD1 is not possible without DNA. The TCR was taken from a woman aged 45-65 years in good health. Sequenced input: blood T cells: a sorted CD56 or NKG2C T cell subset, CD4+ or CD8+ T cells, or bulk PBMC T cells (not recorded which). CDR3 in amino acids: CASSHDRLLYEQYF.